This T cell receptor (beta chain) was identified in a study of blood T cell repertoires in COVID-19. Study-level background: Both acute and convalescent COVID-19 samples were obtained from the United States, Italy and Spain. T cells, B-cell-depleted T cells, or PBMCs supplied cDNA or gDNA.

In the original analysis: The authors estimated nucleated cell counts from reference gene primer amplification. Sequenced by immunoSEQ multiplex PCR; TCRdb stores in-frame clones only, minus some. The D gene and trimming were derived from the DNA, and the V and J assignments and clone size from that table. The profile shows over 90,000 clones, around 80% of them singletons. The CDR3 sequence is 15 residues long. Germline-derived CDR1 and CDR2 are KGHSH and LQKENI. The V gene end was trimmed by 2 bases and the J gene end by 1 base; junction bases not matched to a gene: 4. Source material: peripheral blood. This clonotype was sampled from a man aged 45-65 years with active or convalescent COVID-19. The rearrangement uses TRBV18 and TRBJ1-1, with 7 nucleotides matching TRBD1. CDR3 sequence (DNA): TGTGCCAGCTCACCAAGACAGGGACCGAACACTGAAGCTTTCTTT. This translates into CASSPRQGPNTEAFF. The variable domain in full, with the rest retrieved from reference TRBV18 and TRBJ1-1, is NAGVMQNPRHLVRRRGQEARLRCSPMKGHSHVYWYRQLPEEGLKFMVYLQKENIIDESGMPKERFSAEFPKEGPSILRIQQVVRGDSAAYFCASSPRQGPNTEAFFGQGTRLTVV.